The 30 T cell receptor beta chains listed next were all sequenced from one sample in a study of CD4 T cells in relation to SARS-CoV-2 and coronaviruses. The protocol was immunoSEQ multiplex PCR, while the TCRdb copy is restricted to in-frame clones and leaves out a portion. This sample has about 37,000 clones; more than 70% occur once, and the top ten carry 4.5% to 5%. Their specific antigens are unknown. Material for sequencing was naive CD4+ T cells from PBMCs, cultured in vitro. The subset is: naive CD4+ T cells isolated by negative enrichment. The receptors were sampled from an adult with COVID-19.

The chain joins TRBV7-3 to TRBJ1-1; 7 bases align to TRBD1. Per the germline V gene, CDR1 is SGHTA and CDR2 is FQGTGA. The CDR3 sequence is 14 residues long. The junction had 3 bases not matched to a gene; V was cut back by 2 bases and J by 3 bases. CDR3 amino acids: CASSLEGQYTEAFF. Here the CDR3 DNA reads TGTGCCAGCAGCTTAGAGGGACAGTACACTGAAGCTTTCTTT. The variable domain in full, with the rest retrieved from reference TRBV7-3 and TRBJ1-1, is GAGVSQTPSNKVTEKGKYVELRCDPISGHTALYWYRQSLGQGPEFLIYFQGTGAADDSGLPNDRFFAVRPEGSVSTLKIQRTERGDSAVYLCASSLEGQYTEAFFGQGTRLTVV.

This rearrangement joins TRBV12-1 to TRBJ2-1; the table gives TRBD2 as D, unverified against the DNA. TRBV12-1 is given as a pseudogene. The CDR3 is made up of 18 amino acids. CDR3 nucleotides: TGTGCCAGCAGCTTTGTTTTATGGGTCCCCTACGGGAAGAATGAGCAGTTCTTC. Translating it yields CASSFVLWVPYGKNEQFF.

The chain joins TRBV5-1 to TRBJ2-6, with 9 positions matching TRBD1. Germline V lookup: CDR1 SGHRS, CDR2 YFSETQ. This CDR3 has 18 amino acids. V dropped 3 bases and J dropped 0; count of bases not matched to a gene: 7. The CDR3 region is CASSWGTGPPSGANVLTF. In DNA form, the CDR3 reads TGCGCCAGCAGCTGGGGGACAGGGCCTCCCTCTGGGGCCAACGTCCTGACTTTC. The full variable domain, with the rest looked up from reference TRBV5-1 and TRBJ2-6, is KAGVTQTPRYLIKTRGQQVTLSCSPISGHRSVSWYQQTPGQGLQFLFEYFSETQRNKGNFPGRFSGRQFSNSRSEMNVSTLELGDSALYLCASSWGTGPPSGANVLTFGAGSRLTVL.

This rearrangement joins TRBV2 to TRBJ2-1; 7 bases align to TRBD2. Germline V gene data show CDR1 as SNHLY and CDR2 as FYNNEI. The CDR3 totals 15 residues. V lost 1 base and J lost 9; bases outside the gene matches: 9. The CDR3 loop is CASSEVLRGTAEQFF. Here the CDR3 DNA reads TGTGCCAGCAGTGAAGTTTTGCGGGGGACCGCTGAGCAGTTCTTC.

The chain employs TRBV4-2 and TRBJ2-2; D is perhaps TRBD2 (5 bases). Germline V CDR1 and CDR2: LGHNA, YNFKEQ. V dropped 1 base and J dropped 4 bases, with 16 bases sitting between them. The CDR3 is 17 residues long. The CDR3 DNA sequence: TGTGCCAGCAGCCAAGTCTGGCGAGGGTCAGGCACCGGGGAGCTGTTTTTT. Translating gives CASSQVWRGSGTGELFF.

The chain couples TRBV28 to TRBJ2-3; D is ambiguous. Germline assignment: CDR1 MDHEN and CDR2 SYDVKM. Trimming removed 5 bases from V and 5 bases from J, with 17 bases in between. The CDR3 has 15 residues. CDR3 bases: TGTGCCAGCAGTCTCAAGGGAAATCCGAAAGATACGCAGTATTTT. Amino acid sequence: CASSLKGNPKDTQYF.

The chain has TRBV18 and TRBJ2-1; 8 bases align to TRBD2. V shed 0 bases and J 7 bases; nucleotides not matched to a gene: 8. The V gene's germline CDR1 is KGHSH and CDR2 LQKENI. The CDR3 extends over 16 amino acids. CDR3 loop: CASSPPGASGPNEQFF. The CDR3 coding sequence is TGTGCCAGCTCACCACCGGGGGCTAGCGGGCCTAATGAGCAGTTCTTC.

The CDR3 region has the DNA TGTGCCAGCAGCCAAAAGGGACAGAACTACGAGCAGTACTTC. Residues: CASSQKGQNYEQYF. The rearrangement uses TRBV3-1 (or the pseudogene TRBV3-2) and TRBJ2-7; 7 nucleotides align to TRBD1. This CDR3 region has 14 residues. Per the germline V gene, CDR1 is LGHDT and CDR2 is YNNKEL (reference sequence). The V gene end was trimmed by 2 bases and the J gene end by 3 bases; junction bases not matched to a gene: 4.

This chain joins TRBV18 and TRBJ2-7; either TRBD1 or TRBD2 may supply D (6 bases each). Deletions cut 2 bases from V and 2 bases from J, with 7 bases between. This CDR3 spans 13 amino acids. CDR1 and CDR2 from the germline V gene are KGHSH and LQKENI. The CDR3 is CASSPGGPYEQYF. CDR3 DNA: TGTGCCAGCTCACCAGGGGGGCCCTACGAGCAGTACTTC.

This rearrangement joins TRBV6-2 or TRBV6-3 to TRBJ2-3, with 9 bases that match TRBD2. The V gene's germline CDR1 is MNHEY and CDR2 SVGEGT. J lost 2 bases, V lost 6 bases, and 12 bases had no gene match. This CDR3 has 17 amino acids. The CDR3 nucleotides read TGTGCCAGCAGCTATCGGCGGGCTAGCGGGATCACAGATACGCAGTATTTT. Residues: CASSYRRASGITDTQYF.

The rearrangement links TRBV24-1 to TRBJ2-5; TRBD1 or TRBD2 may be the D gene (5 bases each). This CDR3 has 17 amino acids. V lost 5 bases, J lost 5 bases, and 23 bases lay in between. Germline V gene lookup returns CDR1 KGHDR and CDR2 SFDVKD. The CDR3 here is CATSAGGRVGTRETQYF. In DNA form, the CDR3 reads TGTGCCACCAGTGCAGGAGGCAGGGTCGGAACCCGGGAGACCCAGTACTTC.

The V call is TRBV5-1, the J call TRBJ2-7, with D perhaps matching TRBD2 (6 bases). The germline V and J ends were trimmed by 5 bases and 0 bases, with 12 bases remaining between them. The germline V gene has CDR1 SGHRS and CDR2 YFSETQ. The CDR3 is 14 amino acids. CDR3 region: CASRVRGSSYEQYF. The DNA of the CDR3 is TGCGCCAGCAGGGTCCGGGGGAGCTCCTACGAGCAGTACTTC.

The J gene is TRBJ2-1, the V gene TRBV24-1; 7 bases fit TRBD2. Losses at the gene ends were 3 bases for V and 0 bases for J; bases not matched to a gene: 4. CDR3 length: 16 amino acids. Germline V lookup: CDR1 KGHDR, CDR2 SFDVKD. The CDR3: CATSDHLADSYNEQFF. The CDR3 DNA reads as TGTGCCACCAGTGATCATCTAGCGGACTCCTACAATGAGCAGTTCTTC.

The chain uses TRBV28 and TRBJ1-2; D is uncertain. The V and J ends lost 6 bases and 11 bases respectively, with 10 bases between them. Per germline, CDR1 MDHEN and CDR2 SYDVKM. The CDR3 contains 10 residues. The DNA of the CDR3 is TGTGCCAGCAGCGGTACAGCGTACACCTTC. Its protein product is CASSGTAYTF.

The chain has TRBV29-1 and TRBJ1-1; 7 bases match TRBD1. Per the germline V gene, CDR1 is SQVTM and CDR2 is ANQGSEA. There are 12 residues in the CDR3. The V segment lost 7 bases and the J segment 10 bases; nucleotides outside the gene matches: 12. The CDR3: CSAFRDRAAAFF. DNA for the CDR3: TGCAGCGCCTTCCGGGACAGAGCTGCAGCTTTCTTT.

The V and J genes are TRBV5-1 and TRBJ1-3, with D possibly TRBD1 on 5 matching bases. Deletions cut 3 bases from V and 0 bases from J, with 16 bases between. Germline CDR1 reads SGHRS; CDR2 reads YFSETQ. This CDR3 is built from 17 residues. CDR3 in DNA: TGCGCCAGCAGCTCGGGACTCCTGGACTTCTCTGGAAACACCATATATTTT. It specifies CASSSGLLDFSGNTIYF.

This clone was detected a few times. The CDR3 sequence is CSASIGDNSPLHF. CDR3 DNA sequence: TGCAGTGCTAGTATAGGGGATAATTCACCCCTCCACTTT. V and J are TRBV20-1 and TRBJ1-6; weak D call: TRBD1 (5 bases). The CDR3 has 13 amino acids. The V and J ends lost 3 bases and 5 bases respectively, with 8 bases between them. Germline CDR1 DFQATT, CDR2 SNEGSKA (reference sequence).

The chain employs TRBV2 and TRBJ2-3, with no clear D. The germline V gene has CDR1 SNHLY and CDR2 FYNNEI. This CDR3 spans 14 amino acids. The V gene lost 6 bases and the J gene lost 4 bases, with 14 bases spanning the gap. This chain's CDR3 is CASRGSELADTQYF. In DNA, the CDR3 is TGTGCCAGCAGAGGGTCTGAGTTAGCAGATACGCAGTATTTT.

V is TRBV28 and J is TRBJ1-5; D gene unclear. Deletions cut 3 bases from V and 10 bases from J, with 10 bases between. Germline V gene data show CDR1 as MDHEN and CDR2 as SYDVKM. The CDR3 spans 12 residues. As DNA, the CDR3 is TGTGCCAGCAGTTTTATGGCTATTCCCCAGCATTTT. The encoded protein is CASSFMAIPQHF.

This clone was found once. V gene TRBV21-1 combines with J gene TRBJ2-3; TRBD1, the D gene given by the table, was not confirmed from the DNA. TRBV21-1 is annotated as a pseudogene. This CDR3 is built from 15 residues. The CDR3 protein is CASSGRGQVADTQYF. The CDR3 DNA follows: TGTGCCAGCAGCGGAAGGGGGCAGGTAGCAGATACGCAGTATTTT.

The chain combines TRBV4-1 with TRBJ2-2, with D possibly TRBD2 on 6 matching bases. This CDR3 is 18 amino acids long. Per the germline V gene, CDR1 is MGHRA and CDR2 is YSYEKL. V was pared by 1 base and J by 4 bases, with 19 bases between. CDR3 coding DNA: TGCGCCAGCAGCCAAGGGATGGGCAGTGTGGGAGGCACCGGGGAGCTGTTTTTT. Its translation is CASSQGMGSVGGTGELFF.

The chain carries TRBV20-1 and TRBJ2-1; D uncertain. This CDR3 spans 13 amino acids. Per germline, CDR1 DFQATT and CDR2 SNEGSKA (reference sequence). With 3 bases removed from V and 5 bases from J, the gap between germline ends came to 11 bases. Here the CDR3 reads CSASSGPHNEQFF. DNA of the CDR3: TGCAGTGCTAGTAGTGGGCCCCACAATGAGCAGTTCTTC.

This clone was detected only a few times. The gene calls are TRBV3-1 (or the pseudogene TRBV3-2) and TRBJ1-3, with D maybe TRBD1 (6 bases). Germline V lookup: CDR1 LGHDT, CDR2 YNNKEL (reference sequence). V was pared by 8 bases and J by 0 bases, with 14 bases between. The CDR3 has 15 residues. The CDR3 DNA is TGTGCCAGCTCCGACAGGCAACTCTCTGGAAACACCATATATTTT. This translates into CASSDRQLSGNTIYF.

V usage is TRBV19 and J usage is TRBJ2-3; D possibly uses TRBD1 or TRBD2 (5 bases each). Germline V CDR1 and CDR2: LNHDA, SQIVND (reference sequence). The CDR3 spans 16 residues. With 5 bases removed from V and 2 bases from J, the gap between germline ends came to 17 bases. In nucleotides, the CDR3 is TGTGCCAGTAGTGCCAGGGACGGAAGAAACACAGATACGCAGTATTTT. This sequence encodes CASSARDGRNTDTQYF.

This clone was detected a few times. The chain couples TRBV5-6 to TRBJ2-7, with D perhaps matching TRBD1 or TRBD2 (5 bases each). Germline V lookup: CDR1 SGHDT, CDR2 YYEEEE. V was cut by 4 bases and J by 4 bases, with 9 bases left in between. The CDR3 is 12 amino acids. CDR3 nucleotides: TGTGCCAGCAGCCAGGGACGGTACGAGCAGTACTTC. Amino acids: CASSQGRYEQYF.

This chain links TRBV27 with TRBJ2-2; D call uncertain. V was pared by 7 bases and J by 3 bases, with 9 bases between. Germline CDR1 and CDR2: MNHEY and SMNVEV (reference sequence). This CDR3 region has 13 residues. In DNA, the CDR3 is TGTGCCAGCACTTCTACAGACACCGGGGAGCTGTTTTTT. It specifies CASTSTDTGELFF.

This rearrangement joins TRBV4-1 to TRBJ2-3; 8 bases line up with TRBD2. Germline V CDR1 and CDR2: MGHRA, YSYEKL. This CDR3 contains 15 residues. The trim removed 3 bases at V and 4 bases at J, leaving 6 bases unmatched. The CDR3 protein is CASSQTSAKADTQYF. The CDR3 nucleotides read TGCGCCAGCAGCCAGACTAGCGCAAAAGCAGATACGCAGTATTTT.

The gene calls are TRBV5-1 and TRBJ2-7; D is ambiguous. The CDR3 runs 13 residues. Germline CDR1 reads SGHRS; CDR2 reads YFSETQ. Trimming shortened V by 5 bases and J by 0 bases, and 9 bases separated the two germline ends. In DNA, the CDR3 is TGCGCCAGCAGGTCAGCGAGCTCCTACGAGCAGTACTTC. This sequence encodes CASRSASSYEQYF.

V is TRBV7-2 and J is TRBJ2-3; D gene uncertain. CDR3 length: 14 residues. Between the trimmed V and J ends, which lost 2 bases and 4 bases, there was a span of 10 bases. Germline CDR1 is SGHTA and CDR2 is FQGNSA. The CDR3 loop is CASSLSDVADTQYF. The DNA for the CDR3 is TGTGCCAGCAGCTTATCTGACGTCGCAGATACGCAGTATTTT.

CDR3 nucleotides: TGTGCCAGCATCTCCGGGACAACGAACACCGGGGAGCTGTTTTTT. Amino acids: CASISGTTNTGELFF. The V call is TRBV28, the J call TRBJ2-2, with D perhaps TRBD1 (6 bases). The CDR3 sequence is 15 residues long. The V and J ends lost 7 bases and 0 bases respectively, with 12 bases between them. Germline V gene data show CDR1 as MDHEN and CDR2 as SYDVKM.